This T cell receptor (beta chain) was observed in a study of blood T cell repertoires in COVID-19. Study-wide context: The United States, Italy and Spain were the sources of the acute and convalescent COVID-19 samples. Sample material is recorded as cDNA or gDNA derived from T cells, B-cell-depleted T cells, or PBMCs.

Source study methods: Reference gene primer amplification gave nucleated cell count estimates. The assay was immunoSEQ multiplex PCR, and TCRdb's table has in-frame clones only and misses some. That table is the source of V, J and clone size, and D and trimming were worked out from the DNA. This repertoire shows 60,000 to 80,000 clones, roughly 90% found once; its top ten account for 1% to 1.5%. Germline values: CDR1 SGHVS, CDR2 FQNEAQ. With V trimmed by 6 bases and J by 4 bases, 21 bases remained unmatched. The CDR3 is 19 amino acids. The gene calls are TRBV7-8 and TRBJ2-1; 7 positions agree with TRBD2. The clonotype originates from a woman of 80 years or more with acute or convalescent COVID-19. Sequencing input: peripheral blood. The CDR3 sequence: CASSQSGAASGPAYNEQFF. CDR3 nucleotide sequence: TGTGCCAGCAGTCAGAGTGGGGCGGCTAGCGGCCCCGCTTACAATGAGCAGTTCTTC. The variable domain in full, completed from reference TRBV7-8 and TRBJ2-1, reads GAGVSQSPRYKVAKRGQDVALRCDPISGHVSLFWYQQALGQGPEFLTYFQNEAQLDKSGLPSDRFFAERPEGSVSTLKIQRTQQEDSAVYLCASSQSGAASGPAYNEQFFGPGTRLTVL.